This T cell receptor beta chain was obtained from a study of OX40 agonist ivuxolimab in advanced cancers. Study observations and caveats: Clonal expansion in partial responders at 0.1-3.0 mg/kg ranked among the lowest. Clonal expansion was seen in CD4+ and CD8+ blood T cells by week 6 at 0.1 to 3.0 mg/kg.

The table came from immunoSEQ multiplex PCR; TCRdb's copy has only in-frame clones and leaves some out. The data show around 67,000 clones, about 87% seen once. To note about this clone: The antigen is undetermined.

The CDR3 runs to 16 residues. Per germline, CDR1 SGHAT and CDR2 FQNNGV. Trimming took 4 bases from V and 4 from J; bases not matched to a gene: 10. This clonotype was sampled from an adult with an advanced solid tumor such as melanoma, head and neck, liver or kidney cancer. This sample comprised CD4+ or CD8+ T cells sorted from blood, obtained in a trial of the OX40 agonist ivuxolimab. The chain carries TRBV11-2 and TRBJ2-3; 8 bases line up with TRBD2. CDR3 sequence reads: CASSSQRGRLSDTQYF. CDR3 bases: TGTGCCAGCAGCTCCCAGCGGGGGCGCCTCTCAGATACGCAGTATTTT.